The TCR beta chain described here comes from a study of OX40 agonist ivuxolimab in advanced cancers. The repertoire was sequenced with immunoSEQ multiplex PCR; TCRdb's copy has only in-frame clones and lacks some. Among over 50,000 clones listed, approximately 77% were seen once. There are 14 residues in the CDR3. The V segment lost 6 bases and the J segment 7 bases; nucleotides outside the gene matches: 7. Germline assignment: CDR1 MNHEY and CDR2 SVGAGI. The specimen was CD4+ or CD8+ T cells sorted from blood, collected in a trial of the OX40 agonist ivuxolimab. The rearrangement uses TRBV6-5 and TRBJ2-2; 8 nucleotides agree with TRBD1. The TCR sequence derives from an adult with an advanced solid tumor such as melanoma, head and neck, liver or kidney cancer. The CDR3 region is CASRRPTGVGELFF. In nucleotides, the CDR3 is TGTGCCAGCAGGCGCCCGACAGGGGTCGGGGAGCTGTTTTTT.